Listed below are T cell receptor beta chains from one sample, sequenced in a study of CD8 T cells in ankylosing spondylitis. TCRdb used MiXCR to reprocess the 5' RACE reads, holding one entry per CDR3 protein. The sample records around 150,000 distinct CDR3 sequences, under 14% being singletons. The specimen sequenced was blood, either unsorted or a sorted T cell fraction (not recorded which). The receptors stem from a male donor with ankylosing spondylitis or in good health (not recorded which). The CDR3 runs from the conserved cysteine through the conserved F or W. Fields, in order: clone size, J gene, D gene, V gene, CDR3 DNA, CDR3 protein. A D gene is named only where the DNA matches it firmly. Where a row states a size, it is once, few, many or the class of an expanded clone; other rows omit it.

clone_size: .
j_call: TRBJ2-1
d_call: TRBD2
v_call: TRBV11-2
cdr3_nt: TGTGCCAGCAGCTTATCAGCGGGAGTGGGAGTTGAGCAGTTCTTC
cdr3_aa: CASSLSAGVGVEQFF

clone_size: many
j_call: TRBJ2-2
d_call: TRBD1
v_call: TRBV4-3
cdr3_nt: TGCGCCAGCAGCCGCAACACAGGGGGTAACACCGGGGAGCTGTTTTTT
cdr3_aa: CASSRNTGGNTGELFF

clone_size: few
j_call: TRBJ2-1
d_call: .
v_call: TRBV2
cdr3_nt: TGTGCCAGCAGTGAAGAGCCTAGCCCCCGCTCCTACAATGAGCAGTTCTTC
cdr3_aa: CASSEEPSPRSYNEQFF

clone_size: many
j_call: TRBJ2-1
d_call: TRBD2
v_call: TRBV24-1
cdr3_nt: TGTGCCACCAGTGATGGACTAGCCAATGAGCAGTTCTTC
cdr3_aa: CATSDGLANEQFF

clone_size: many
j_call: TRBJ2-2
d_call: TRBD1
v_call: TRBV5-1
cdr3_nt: TGCGCCAGCAGCTTTGGACAGGGGGCGCTGACCGGGGAGCTGTTTTTT
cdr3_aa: CASSFGQGALTGELFF

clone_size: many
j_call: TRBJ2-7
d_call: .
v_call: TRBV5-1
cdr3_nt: TGCGCCAGCAGTCGGGACGGGATCTACGAGCAGTACTTC
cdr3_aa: CASSRDGIYEQYF

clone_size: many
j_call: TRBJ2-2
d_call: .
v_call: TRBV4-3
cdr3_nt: TGCGCCAGCAGCCAGTCGACAGGAACCGCGAACACCGGGGAGCTGTTTTTT
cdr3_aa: CASSQSTGTANTGELFF

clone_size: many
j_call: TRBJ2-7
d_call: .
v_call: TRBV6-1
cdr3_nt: TGTGCCAGCAGTGATATCATCGGGGTGGACGAGCAGTACTTC
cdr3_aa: CASSDIIGVDEQYF

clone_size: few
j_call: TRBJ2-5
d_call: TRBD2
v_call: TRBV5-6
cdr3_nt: TGTGCCAGCAGCTCCTCTTCTAGCGGTCAAGAGACCCAGTACTTC
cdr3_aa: CASSSSSSGQETQYF

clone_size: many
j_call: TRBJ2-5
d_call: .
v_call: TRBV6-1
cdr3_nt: TGTGCCAGCAGTGAAGCCTCATGGGGGTACCAAGAGACCCAGTACTTC
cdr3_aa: CASSEASWGYQETQYF

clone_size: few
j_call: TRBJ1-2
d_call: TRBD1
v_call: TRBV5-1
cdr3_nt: TGCGCCAGCAGCGGGGGACAGGGGGAATATGGCTACACCTTC
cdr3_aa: CASSGGQGEYGYTF

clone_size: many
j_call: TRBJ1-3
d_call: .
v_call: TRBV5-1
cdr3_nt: TGCGCCAGCAGCTTGGGGGACGGAGGCTCTGGAAACACCATATATTTT
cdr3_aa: CASSLGDGGSGNTIYF

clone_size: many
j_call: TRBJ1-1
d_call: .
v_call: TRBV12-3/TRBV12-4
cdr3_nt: TGTGCCAGCAGTTTCGACTGGAACGCTGAAGCTTTCTTT
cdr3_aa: CASSFDWNAEAFF

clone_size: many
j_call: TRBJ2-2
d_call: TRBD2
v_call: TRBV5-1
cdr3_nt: TGCGCCAGCAGCCCCCGCACTAGCGGGAACACCGGGGAGCTGTTTTTT
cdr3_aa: CASSPRTSGNTGELFF

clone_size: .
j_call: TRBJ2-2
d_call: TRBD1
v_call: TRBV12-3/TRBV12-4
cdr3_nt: TGTGCCAGCAGTCCCAGGACAGGGGGCTCTAACACCGGGGAGCTGTTTTTT
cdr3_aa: CASSPRTGGSNTGELFF

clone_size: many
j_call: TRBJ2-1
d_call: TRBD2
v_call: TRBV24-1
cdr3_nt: TGTGCCACCAGGAGGTCTAGCGGGGAAGGGAATGAGCAGTTCTTC
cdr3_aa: CATRRSSGEGNEQFF

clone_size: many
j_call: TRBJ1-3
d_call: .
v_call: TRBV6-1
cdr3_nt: TGTGCCAGCAGCAACAGTGGCTCTGGAAACACCATATATTTT
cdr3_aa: CASSNSGSGNTIYF

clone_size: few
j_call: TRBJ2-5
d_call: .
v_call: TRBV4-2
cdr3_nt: TGTGCCAGCAGCCCAACTAGAAGTGAGACCCAGTACTTC
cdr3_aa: CASSPTRSETQYF

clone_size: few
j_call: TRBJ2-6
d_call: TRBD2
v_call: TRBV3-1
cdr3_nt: TGTGCCAGCAGCCACCAGCGGGGGGGGTTGGCCAACGTCCTGACTTTC
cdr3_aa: CASSHQRGGLANVLTF

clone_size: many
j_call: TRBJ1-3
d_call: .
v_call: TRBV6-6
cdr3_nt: TGTGCCAGCAGTCGTCCGAGGAACACCATATATTTT
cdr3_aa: CASSRPRNTIYF

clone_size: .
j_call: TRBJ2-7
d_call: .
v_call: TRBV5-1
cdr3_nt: TGCGCCAGCAGCTCCTTCGGGGGTTCTAGCTCCTACGAGCAGTACTTC
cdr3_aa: CASSSFGGSSSYEQYF

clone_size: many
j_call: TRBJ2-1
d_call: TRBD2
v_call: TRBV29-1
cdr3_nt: TGCAGCGTTGAGGGGGTTAGGACTAGCGGAAACAATGAGCAGTTCTTC
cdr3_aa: CSVEGVRTSGNNEQFF

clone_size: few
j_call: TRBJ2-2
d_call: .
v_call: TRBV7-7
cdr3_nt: TGTGCCAGCAGCCAGGACAGGAACACCGGGGAGCTGTTTTTT
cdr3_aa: CASSQDRNTGELFF

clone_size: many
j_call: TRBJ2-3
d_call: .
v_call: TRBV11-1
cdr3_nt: TGTGCCAGCAGCTTAGTGGGGTTTGGCGGGCCAAGCACAGATACGCAGTATTTT
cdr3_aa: CASSLVGFGGPSTDTQYF

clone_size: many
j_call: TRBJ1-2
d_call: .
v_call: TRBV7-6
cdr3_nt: TGTGCCAGCAGCTTAGATCGGGGGGCAGTCTATGGCTACACCTTC
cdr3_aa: CASSLDRGAVYGYTF